This T cell receptor (beta chain) derives from a study of blood T cell repertoires in COVID-19. Deletions cut 3 bases from V and 3 bases from J, with 11 bases between. This CDR3 spans 14 amino acids. Germline assignment: CDR1 MDHEN and CDR2 SYDVKM. This clone appeared many times. Using immunoSEQ multiplex PCR, the repertoire was profiled, and TCRdb retains in-frame clones only, with some absent. This sample yields 200,000 to 250,000 clones, of which roughly four fifths are seen a single time; more than 10% belongs to the top ten. The genes are TRBV28 and TRBJ1-1; perhaps TRBD1 as D (5 bases). The sequenced material came from peripheral blood. The clonotype originates from a woman aged 35 to 49 with acute or convalescent COVID-19. CDR3 coding DNA: TGTGCCAGCAGTTTCGCTGGGGACTACACTGAAGCTTTCTTT. Protein: CASSFAGDYTEAFF.